The table lists the clone carrying this T cell receptor (beta chain) with a count of one. Its matching antigen is unknown. The entry originates in a study of T cells in localized non-small cell lung cancer. CDR3 length: 15 amino acids. J lost 5 bases, V lost 1 base, and 4 bases had no gene match. Germline CDR1 and CDR2: SGHNT and YENEEA. Study-level findings and limits: Maximal T cell clonality occurred in uninvolved adjacent lung, with tumor ranking below it. Greater T cell density in blood accompanied longer overall survival. Turning up in adjacent lung were a median about 56 of the top 100 tumor clones.

The table came from immunoSEQ multiplex PCR; TCRdb's copy has only in-frame clones and leaves some out. There are over a thousand clones in the sample; about 25% occur only once, and around an eighth lies in the top ten. This chain connects TRBV11-3 to TRBJ2-5; 10 bases match TRBD1. The sample was lung tumor tissue, taken before any cancer treatment. The TCR originated in a woman aged 40-75 years with stage I lung adenocarcinoma. The CDR3 reads CASSLGGQGYETQYF. The CDR3, as DNA: TGTGCCAGCAGCTTAGGGGGACAGGGGTACGAGACCCAGTACTTC.